This T cell receptor (beta chain) originates from a study of blood T cell repertoires in COVID-19. The overall study: The study drew acute and convalescent COVID-19 samples from the United States, Italy and Spain. T cells, B-cell-depleted T cells, or PBMCs supplied cDNA or gDNA.

The J segment lost 7 bases and the V segment lost 7 bases, leaving 4 bases of the junction unmatched. This CDR3 spans 12 amino acids. CDR1 and CDR2 (germline): SNHLY, FYNNEI. Per the authors' pipeline: Cell counts per sample came from amplifying reference gene primers. The data were produced by immunoSEQ multiplex PCR, yet TCRdb's version contains in-frame clones alone and is incomplete. That table supplies the V and J calls and clone size; D and trimming were determined from the DNA. The profile shows about 120,000 clones, about 86% of them singletons. The receptor comes from a woman aged 50 to 60 with active or convalescent COVID-19. Sequencing used peripheral blood. The V call is TRBV2, the J call TRBJ2-1, with TRBD2 identical over 7 bases. DNA for the CDR3: TGTGCCAGCACCGGCGGGGGAAATGAGCAGTTCTTC. Its translation is CASTGGGNEQFF.